Shown below are 26 T cell receptor beta chains from a single sample sequenced in a study of vaccination and CD4 T cells after COVID-19. These TCRs are of unknown antigen specificity. Specified treatment: 10-day PBMC culture with coronavirus spike peptide pools or control peptides (ViraFEST assay). Before the COVID-19 pandemic (2011-2018), CD4+ T cells were obtained from the unexposed donor. Sequence data for DNA of cultured CD4+ T cells were generated by the Oncomine TCR Beta short-read assay. TCRdb recomputed calls from the PCR reads with MiXCR, one row per CDR3 protein. The data show several thousand distinct CDR3 sequences, approximately 30% seen once. Sequences were obtained from CD4+ T cells from blood, cultured in vitro. Receptor source: a human donor in good health.

In this sample, this clonotype turned up a few times. V gene TRBV7-6 combines with J gene TRBJ1-1, with D hard to call. The CDR3 runs to 13 residues. The V end lost 1 base, the J end lost 1 base, and 4 bases lay between the germline ends. CDR1 and CDR2 from the germline V gene are SGHVS and FNYEAQ. CDR3 loop: CASSLEQNTEAFF. In nucleotides, the CDR3 is TGTGCCAGCAGCTTAGAGCAGAACACTGAAGCTTTCTTT.

The chain combines TRBV19 with TRBJ2-6; no clear D. V was clipped by 8 bases and J by 0 bases, with 14 bases between them. In germline, CDR1 is LNHDA, CDR2 SQIVND (reference sequence). The CDR3 is 16 residues long. CDR3 bases: TGTGCCAGTCCCCGGAAACCTCCCTCTGGGGCCAACGTCCTGACTTTC. It yields the protein CASPRKPPSGANVLTF.

This chain uses TRBV7-9 with TRBJ1-1, with a tentative D call TRBD1 (6 bases). The ends were cut back, 4 bases at V and 6 bases at J, with 18 bases in the middle. The CDR3 consists of 15 residues. Per germline, CDR1 SEHNR and CDR2 FQNEAQ (reference sequence). CDR3 region: CASSSYGGRVSEAFF. CDR3 in DNA: TGTGCCAGCAGCTCCTATGGGGGGCGCGTTTCTGAAGCTTTCTTT.

This clonotype was counted a few times. The gene calls are TRBV14 and TRBJ1-5; no definite D call. V was pared by 4 bases and J by 3 bases, with 7 bases between. Germline-derived CDR1 and CDR2 are SGHDN and FVKESK. The CDR3 contains 13 residues. In nucleotides, the CDR3 is TGTGCCAGCAGCCCAGTCTCCAATCAGCCCCAGCATTTT. Its translation: CASSPVSNQPQHF.

The chain recombines TRBV12-3 or TRBV12-4 with TRBJ2-3; D call uncertain. Trimming removed 6 bases at V and 3 bases at J, with 7 bases between. This CDR3 is built from 12 residues. CDR3 in amino acids: CASRDVTDTQYF. In nucleotides, the CDR3 is TGTGCCAGCAGAGACGTGACAGATACGCAGTATTTT.

The chain joins TRBV6-1 to TRBJ2-5; possibly TRBD1 or TRBD2 for D (7 bases each). The CDR3 totals 12 residues. Germline assignment: CDR1 MNHNS and CDR2 SASEGT. Deletions cut 10 bases from V and 5 bases from J, with 14 bases between. CDR3 nucleotides: TGTGCCACCAACAGGGGAGGGGAGACCCAGTACTTC. Protein: CATNRGGETQYF.

In its sample, this clonotype was seen a few times. The genes are TRBV19 and TRBJ1-2; 11 bases agree with TRBD1. From germline, CDR1 is LNHDA and CDR2 SQIVND (reference sequence). V trimming: 5 bases; J trimming: 7 bases; junction bases outside the gene matches: 6. There are 14 residues in the CDR3. CDR3 in DNA: TGTGCCAGTAGTTCCTGGACAGGGGGCGTTGGCTACACCTTC. Residues: CASSSWTGGVGYTF.

This clonotype was observed a few times. This chain's CDR3 is CAIRPGHGITGDTEAFF. The DNA of the CDR3 is TGTGCCATCAGGCCGGGACATGGAATAACGGGGGACACTGAAGCTTTCTTT. The chain joins TRBV10-3 to TRBJ1-1; possibly TRBD1 for D (6 bases). V lost 6 bases and J 3 bases, leaving 23 bases between the germline ends. CDR3 size: 17 residues. Germline V lookup: CDR1 ENHRY, CDR2 SYGVKD.

The V call is TRBV7-3, the J call TRBJ2-1, with no clear D. CDR1 and CDR2 (germline): SGHTA, FQGTGA. The CDR3 runs to 15 residues. Trimming shortened V by 3 bases and J by 0 bases, and 9 bases separated the two germline ends. The CDR3 reads CASSFYSSSYNEQFF. In DNA, the CDR3 is TGTGCCAGCAGCTTTTACTCCAGCTCCTACAATGAGCAGTTCTTC.

The genes are TRBV12-3 or TRBV12-4 and TRBJ2-2; D is undetermined. Trimming took 6 bases from V and 5 from J, leaving 10 bases between them. This CDR3 is built from 13 residues. This chain's CDR3 is CASSWTETGELFF. The CDR3, as DNA: TGTGCCAGCAGCTGGACCGAAACCGGGGAGCTGTTTTTT.

The chain is built from TRBV7-9 and TRBJ1-4, with D hard to call. This CDR3 comprises 12 residues. Germline assignment: CDR1 SEHNR and CDR2 FQNEAQ (reference sequence). The germline V and J ends were trimmed by 10 bases and 11 bases, with 17 bases remaining between them. CDR3: CATDGEGGKLFF. CDR3 sequence (DNA): TGTGCCACGGACGGTGAAGGTGGGAAACTGTTTTTT.

The chain couples TRBV19 to TRBJ2-1; 10 positions match TRBD2. This CDR3 spans 15 amino acids. Germline lookup yields CDR1 LNHDA and CDR2 SQIVND (reference sequence). V was pared by 3 bases and J by 4 bases, with 3 bases of the junction left unmatched. The CDR3 here is CASSILAGDYNEQFF. DNA for the CDR3: TGTGCCAGTAGTATCCTAGCGGGGGATTACAATGAGCAGTTCTTC.

The chain employs TRBV19 and TRBJ2-1, with 10 bases matching TRBD2. The CDR3 has 15 amino acids. CDR1 and CDR2 (germline): LNHDA, SQIVND (reference sequence). The V and J ends lost 4 bases and 3 bases, in that order; junction bases with no gene match: 3. The CDR3 is CASSTLAGVYNEQFF. In DNA form, the CDR3 reads TGTGCCAGTAGTACCCTAGCGGGGGTCTACAATGAGCAGTTCTTC.

This clonotype was counted between two and nine times. The chain is built from TRBV19 and TRBJ1-1; D is unclear. Germline V gene sequence: CDR1 LNHDA, CDR2 SQIVND (reference sequence). The CDR3 consists of 13 residues. Deletions cut 1 base from V and 10 bases from J, with 13 bases between. CDR3 region: CASSIGADMRAFF. The CDR3 DNA follows: TGTGCCAGTAGTATAGGGGCGGATATGAGAGCTTTCTTT. Combining the CDR3 with reference TRBV19 and TRBJ1-1 gives the whole variable domain DGGITQSPKYLFRKEGQNVTLSCEQNLNHDAMYWYRQDPGQGLRLIYYSQIVNDFQKGDIAEGYSVSREKKESFPLTVTSAQKNPTAFYLCASSIGADMRAFFGQGTRLTVV.

The J gene is TRBJ2-2, the V gene TRBV25-1; 7 positions match TRBD1. V was clipped by 4 bases and J by 3 bases; unmatched bases: 2. The CDR3 runs 14 residues. Germline CDR1 MGHDK, CDR2 SYGVNS. This chain's CDR3 is CASSAGTDTGELFF. As DNA, the CDR3 is TGTGCCAGCAGTGCCGGGACAGACACCGGGGAGCTGTTTTTT.

The chain employs TRBV5-1 and TRBJ2-7, with TRBD1 identical over 10 bases. The CDR3 covers 14 residues. Germline V CDR1 and CDR2: SGHRS, YFSETQ. The junction had 11 bases not matched to a gene; V was cut back by 8 bases and J by 6 bases. The CDR3 bases are TGCGCCAGTGAGTTAGGGACAGGGGCAGGCGAGCAGTACTTC. This sequence encodes CASELGTGAGEQYF.

This chain connects TRBV10-1 to TRBJ2-7; a possible D gene is TRBD1 (7 bases). Trimming shortened V by 3 bases and J by 7 bases, and 16 bases separated the two germline ends. Looked up from germline, CDR1 is WNHNN and CDR2 is SYGVQD (reference sequence). The CDR3 is made up of 14 amino acids. The CDR3 spells CASSDNRGLSEQYF. The CDR3 DNA follows: TGCGCCAGCAGTGACAACAGGGGACTCTCTGAGCAGTACTTC.

V and J are TRBV5-8 and TRBJ1-1; D gene unclear. Trimming left V 6 bases short and J 3 bases short, with 12 bases between. The CDR3 runs 13 residues. From germline, CDR1 is SGHTS and CDR2 YDEGEE. DNA of the CDR3: TGTGCCAGCAACGTCCAGGAGGACACTGAAGCTTTCTTT. It codes for CASNVQEDTEAFF.

This chain joins TRBV6-2 or TRBV6-3 and TRBJ1-1; no clear D gene. V shed 4 bases and J shed 2 bases, with 11 bases lying between them. Germline V gives CDR1 MNHEY, CDR2 SVGEGT. The CDR3 length is 14 residues. CDR3 protein: CASSFRTLNTEAFF. In DNA, the CDR3 is TGTGCCAGCAGTTTCCGGACCCTCAACACTGAAGCTTTCTTT.

In its sample, this clonotype was seen a few times. The CDR3 DNA sequence: TGTGCCAGCATTCTCCAGGGGGTCGGTTCACCCCTCCACTTT. Translated: CASILQGVGSPLHF. The chain recombines TRBV6-1 with TRBJ1-6; 7 nucleotides line up with TRBD1. V was clipped by 7 bases and J by 9 bases; unmatched bases: 9. The CDR3 loop spans 14 amino acids. Germline CDR1 reads MNHNS; CDR2 reads SASEGT.

In the case of this clonotype: The junction departs from the called germline gene at one end, perhaps through a read error. The chain joins TRBV6-1 to TRBJ1-5; tentatively, D is TRBD1 (6 bases). Germline CDR1 is MNHNS and CDR2 is SASEGT. The CDR3 extends over 13 amino acids. CDR3 DNA: TGTGCCAGCAGCGAAGGGGGAGTTCAGCCCCAGCATTTT. It specifies CASSEGGVQPQHF.

The V and J genes are TRBV6-4 and TRBJ2-1; 11 nucleotides align to TRBD1. Per the germline V gene, CDR1 is MRHNA and CDR2 is SNTAGT. This CDR3 has 14 amino acids. V was clipped by 2 bases and J by 6 bases; unmatched bases: 0. The CDR3 here is CASSDGTGGNEQFF. The CDR3 DNA reads as TGTGCCAGCAGTGACGGGACAGGGGGCAATGAGCAGTTCTTC.

The rearrangement joins TRBV18 to TRBJ1-2, with 7 bases identical to TRBD1. CDR1 and CDR2 from the germline V gene are KGHSH and LQKENI. J was trimmed by 2 bases and V by 5 bases; bases with no gene match: 2. The CDR3 length is 13 residues. This CDR3 reads CASSRTGNYGYTF. The DNA of the CDR3 is TGTGCCAGCTCAAGGACAGGCAACTATGGCTACACCTTC.

This sequence joins TRBV20-1 and TRBJ2-6, with 10 positions matching TRBD2. J was trimmed by 4 bases and V by 4 bases; bases with no gene match: 10. Looked up from germline, CDR1 is DFQATT and CDR2 is SNEGSKA (reference sequence). The CDR3 sequence is 17 residues long. CDR3 coding DNA: TGCAGTGCTACCAGGACTAGCGGCTCTGGCGGGGCCAACGTCCTGACTTTC. Encoded protein: CSATRTSGSGGANVLTF.

This chain connects TRBV11-2 to TRBJ2-5, with a weak D call TRBD2 (5 bases). The CDR3 is made up of 15 amino acids. Looked up from germline, CDR1 is SGHAT and CDR2 is FQNNGV. With 4 bases removed from V and 9 bases from J, the gap between germline ends came to 21 bases. The CDR3 loop is CASSSRWTTQEAQYF. In DNA, the CDR3 is TGTGCCAGCAGCTCCCGCTGGACGACTCAGGAGGCCCAGTACTTC.

This clonotype was counted between two and nine times. V usage is TRBV7-2 and J usage is TRBJ1-1, with D perhaps TRBD1 (5 bases). Trimming left V 6 bases short and J 0 bases short, with 8 bases between. CDR1 and CDR2 from the germline V gene are SGHTA and FQGNSA. The CDR3 is 13 residues long. The CDR3 loop is CASRGRLNTEAFF. For the CDR3, the DNA is TGTGCCAGCAGGGGGCGGTTGAACACTGAAGCTTTCTTT.